What follows are 25 T cell receptor beta chains derived from one specimen sequenced in a study of cytomegalovirus exposure and HLA in healthy donors (TCRdb year 2017). Libraries were made using the immunoSEQ multiplex PCR assay. For the multiplex PCR, a mixture combining 60 forward primers for TCR Vbeta segments and 13 reverse primers for TCR Jbeta segments was used. In TCRdb, the immuneACCESS table is reduced to in-frame sequences with V and J assigned. These tables do not hold every clone; where another copy was compared, an unresolved V gene accounts for under half, and the others remain unexplained. For this sample the table gives 100,000 to 150,000 clones, of which around 74% were detected only once. About 30% of the sample is in the top ten clones. Material: PBMCs. Receptor source: a man aged 55 to 70 in good health and CMV-seropositive.

This sequence joins TRBV19 and TRBJ2-7; TRBD2 aligns across 11 bases. Germline V gene data show CDR1 as LNHDA and CDR2 as SQIVND (reference sequence). The CDR3 runs to 15 residues. Trimming removed 5 bases from V and 1 base from J; junction bases left unmatched: 4. In nucleotides, the CDR3 is TGTGCCAGTAGTGAACTAGCGGGGGTTTCCTACGAGCAGTACTTC. It yields the protein CASSELAGVSYEQYF.

The chain uses TRBV5-4 and TRBJ2-3, with TRBD2 identical over 11 bases. V gave up 4 bases and J gave up 0 bases; unmatched junction bases: 10. The CDR3 has 18 amino acids. Per the germline V gene, CDR1 is SGHNT and CDR2 is YYREEE (reference sequence). The CDR3 is CASSPGLAALSSTDTQYF. CDR3 bases: TGTGCCAGCAGCCCGGGACTAGCGGCGTTGTCTAGCACAGATACGCAGTATTTT. Combining the CDR3 with reference TRBV5-4 and TRBJ2-3 gives the whole variable domain ETGVTQSPTHLIKTRGQQVTLRCSSQSGHNTVSWYQQALGQGPQFIFQYYREEENGRGNFPPRFSGLQFPNYSSELNVNALELDDSALYLCASSPGLAALSSTDTQYFGPGTRLTVL.

This clone showed up just once. The chain joins TRBV18 to TRBJ2-7; tentatively, D is TRBD2 (5 bases). V dropped 2 bases and J dropped 3 bases, with 5 bases sitting between them. Germline CDR1 reads KGHSH; CDR2 reads LQKENI. This CDR3 has 12 residues. The CDR3 nucleotides are TGTGCCAGCTCACCAGGAGGCTACGAGCAGTACTTC. Protein product: CASSPGGYEQYF. Full variable domain (rest looked up from reference TRBV18 and TRBJ2-7): NAGVMQNPRHLVRRRGQEARLRCSPMKGHSHVYWYRQLPEEGLKFMVYLQKENIIDESGMPKERFSAEFPKEGPSILRIQQVVRGDSAAYFCASSPGGYEQYFGPGTRLTVT.

The chain employs TRBV28 and TRBJ2-7, with 12 bases that match TRBD2. The CDR3 is 14 residues long. Germline values: CDR1 MDHEN, CDR2 SYDVKM. The V segment lost 10 bases and the J segment 3 bases; nucleotides outside the gene matches: 7. Here the CDR3 DNA reads TGTGCCACCCTGACTAGCGGGAGCAGCTACGAGCAGTACTTC. Encoded protein: CATLTSGSSYEQYF.

This clone was picked up one time. This rearrangement joins TRBV30 to TRBJ1-1; 7 bases map to TRBD1. This CDR3 contains 17 residues. With V trimmed by 4 bases and J by 4 bases, 18 bases remained unmatched. Germline V gene lookup returns CDR1 GTSNPN and CDR2 SVGIG (reference sequence). The CDR3 bases are TGTGCCTGGACCCCCGTTGGGCGACAGGGCTGGGGCACTGAAGCTTTCTTT. Its protein is CAWTPVGRQGWGTEAFF.

J is TRBJ2-7 and V is TRBV7-2; 7 bases are a match to TRBD1. The germline V gene encodes CDR1 SGHTA and CDR2 FQGNSA. The length of the CDR3 is 15 residues. J was trimmed by 3 bases and V by 5 bases; bases with no gene match: 10. The CDR3 nucleotides are TGTGCCAGCAGCCGACAGGGTGATGTAGGCTACGAGCAGTACTTC. Translated, it gives CASSRQGDVGYEQYF.

This chain uses TRBV10-2 with TRBJ2-3; TRBD2 agrees at 7 bases. Germline V gene lookup returns CDR1 WSHSY and CDR2 SAAADI. Trimming took 3 bases from V and 2 from J; bases not matched to a gene: 2. The CDR3 loop spans 14 amino acids. This CDR3 is CASSEAGITDTQYF. CDR3 nucleotide sequence: TGCGCCAGCAGTGAAGCGGGGATCACAGATACGCAGTATTTT.

The chain employs TRBV30 and TRBJ2-1; 8 nucleotides match TRBD2. V shed 3 bases, J shed 8 bases, and the junction held 9 bases outside the gene matches. The germline V gene has CDR1 GTSNPN and CDR2 SVGIG (reference sequence). The CDR3 runs to 14 residues. CDR3: CAWSRGGPDDEQFF. CDR3 coding DNA: TGTGCCTGGAGCCGCGGGGGGCCTGACGATGAGCAGTTCTTC. The variable domain in full, with the rest retrieved from reference TRBV30 and TRBJ2-1, is SQTIHQWPATLVQPVGSPLSLECTVEGTSNPNLYWYRQAAGRGLQLLFYSVGIGQISSEVPQNLSASRPQDRQFILSSKKLLLSDSGFYLCAWSRGGPDDEQFFGPGTRLTVL.

V is TRBV30 and J is TRBJ1-1; D is uncertain. V lost 5 bases, J lost 5 bases, and 6 bases lay in between. Per germline, CDR1 GTSNPN and CDR2 SVGIG (reference sequence). The CDR3 is 10 amino acids. The CDR3 DNA reads as TGTGCCTGGGGGAGAACTGAAGCTTTCTTT. Translation gives CAWGRTEAFF. Combining the CDR3 with reference TRBV30 and TRBJ1-1 gives the whole variable domain SQTIHQWPATLVQPVGSPLSLECTVEGTSNPNLYWYRQAAGRGLQLLFYSVGIGQISSEVPQNLSASRPQDRQFILSSKKLLLSDSGFYLCAWGRTEAFFGQGTRLTVV.

J is TRBJ2-1 and V is TRBV15; 7 bases are shared with TRBD1. Germline loops: CDR1 LNHNV, CDR2 YYDKDF (reference sequence). This CDR3 region has 16 residues. V was pared by 7 bases and J by 3 bases, with 12 bases of the junction left unmatched. Here the CDR3 reads CATKATGTANYNEQFF. As DNA, the CDR3 is TGTGCCACCAAAGCCACCGGGACAGCAAACTACAATGAGCAGTTCTTC.

This clone was counted once. The junction departs from germline at one end; a sequencing error may be responsible. The J gene is TRBJ1-1, the V gene TRBV9, with a weak D call TRBD1 (6 bases). There are 13 residues in the CDR3. Germline V lookup: CDR1 SGDLS, CDR2 YYNGEE. CDR3 residues: CASSLRTDTKAFF. CDR3 coding DNA: TGTGCCAGCAGCTTAAGGACAGACACTAAAGCTTTCTTT.

V is TRBV4-2 and J is TRBJ2-3; 9 bases agree with TRBD1. The CDR3 spans 15 residues. With V trimmed by 2 bases and J by 4 bases, 4 bases remained unmatched. Germline CDR1 and CDR2: LGHNA and YNFKEQ. The CDR3 protein is CASSQTGGRADTQYF. The CDR3 DNA reads as TGTGCCAGCAGCCAAACAGGGGGCAGAGCAGATACGCAGTATTTT.

The chain uses TRBV11-2 and TRBJ1-6, with 9 bases aligning to TRBD1. J lost 7 bases, V lost 4 bases, and 5 bases had no gene match. This CDR3 has 15 residues. Germline assignment: CDR1 SGHAT and CDR2 FQNNGV. The DNA of the CDR3 is TGTGCCAGCAGCTCACAGGGGGCTGGGAATTCACCCCTCCACTTT. Translated: CASSSQGAGNSPLHF.

This rearrangement joins TRBV28 to TRBJ1-5; tentatively, D is TRBD1 (5 bases). The V end was cut by 4 bases, the J end by 2 bases, with 9 bases between. The CDR3 has 14 residues. Germline-derived CDR1 and CDR2 are MDHEN and SYDVKM. CDR3 protein: CASSYDSGNQPQHF. CDR3 nucleotides: TGTGCCAGCAGTTATGACAGTGGCAATCAGCCCCAGCATTTT.

This chain links TRBV5-4 with TRBJ1-1; 8 bases align to TRBD1. V gave up 2 bases and J gave up 3 bases; unmatched junction bases: 6. The germline V gene has CDR1 SGHNT and CDR2 YYREEE (reference sequence). The CDR3 extends over 15 amino acids. The CDR3 loop is CASSLGRGLDTEAFF. CDR3 DNA sequence: TGTGCCAGCAGCTTAGGCAGGGGGCTTGACACTGAAGCTTTCTTT.

This clone was observed a handful of times. The V and J genes are TRBV5-4 and TRBJ1-4, with D perhaps TRBD1 (6 bases). Germline values: CDR1 SGHNT, CDR2 YYREEE (reference sequence). The V end was cut by 0 bases, the J end by 8 bases, with 14 bases between. This CDR3 region has 15 residues. CDR3 region: CASSLAGRGGEKLFF. CDR3 in DNA: TGTGCCAGCAGCTTGGCTGGCAGGGGTGGCGAAAAACTGTTTTTT. The full variable domain, in which reference TRBV5-4 and TRBJ1-4 provide the parts outside the CDR3, is ETGVTQSPTHLIKTRGQQVTLRCSSQSGHNTVSWYQQALGQGPQFIFQYYREEENGRGNFPPRFSGLQFPNYSSELNVNALELDDSALYLCASSLAGRGGEKLFFGSGTQLSVL.

The V gene is TRBV7-8, the J gene TRBJ2-3, with D perhaps TRBD2 (5 bases). The V end lost 5 bases, the J end lost 3 bases, and 6 bases lay between the germline ends. Germline V gives CDR1 SGHVS, CDR2 FQNEAQ. The CDR3 length is 12 residues. In nucleotides, the CDR3 is TGTGCCAGCAGCCCGGGGACAGATACGCAGTATTTT. Amino acid sequence: CASSPGTDTQYF.

A few counts support this clone. The chain has TRBV15 and TRBJ2-5; a weak D match, TRBD1 (6 bases). Judging by the DNA end, TRBJ2-7 fits better; the J call may be wrong. The CDR3 consists of 14 residues. Looked up from germline, CDR1 is LNHNV and CDR2 is YYDKDF (reference sequence). The CDR3 region is CATSTQQGVHEQYF. CDR3 DNA: TGTGCCACCAGCACACAACAGGGCGTCCACGAGCAGTACTTC.

The V and J genes are TRBV9 and TRBJ1-2; D unclear. Trimming cost V 4 bases and J 0 bases, with 19 bases left between them. The CDR3 is made up of 17 amino acids. Looked up from germline, CDR1 is SGDLS and CDR2 is YYNGEE. The CDR3 region is CASSPPRAGSANYGYTF. For the CDR3, the DNA is TGTGCCAGCAGCCCTCCCCGGGCGGGGTCGGCTAACTATGGCTACACCTTC.

The rearrangement joins TRBV6-5 to TRBJ2-1, with TRBD1 matching over 7 bases. Germline lookup yields CDR1 MNHEY and CDR2 SVGAGI. This CDR3 spans 14 amino acids. The V gene end was trimmed by 6 bases and the J gene end by 0 bases; junction bases not matched to a gene: 2. The CDR3 region is CASRGQSSYNEQFF. CDR3 nucleotides: TGTGCCAGCAGGGGACAGAGCTCCTACAATGAGCAGTTCTTC.

The chain employs TRBV9 and TRBJ1-3; no firm D call. Germline values: CDR1 SGDLS, CDR2 YYNGEE. V was trimmed by 4 bases and J by 3 bases, leaving 8 bases between them. The CDR3 loop spans 13 amino acids. CDR3 in DNA: TGTGCCAGCAGCTCCATCGGTGGAAACACCATATATTTT. The encoded protein is CASSSIGGNTIYF.

The J gene is TRBJ2-5, the V gene TRBV9; a possible D gene is TRBD2 (5 bases). CDR1 is SGDLS and CDR2 is YYNGEE in the germline V gene. The CDR3 totals 12 residues. With 3 bases removed from V and 5 bases from J, the gap between germline ends came to 8 bases. The CDR3 reads CASSASGETQYF. CDR3 nucleotides: TGTGCCAGCAGCGCCTCGGGGGAGACCCAGTACTTC. Looking up the rest from reference TRBV9 and TRBJ2-5 gives the full variable domain: DSGVTQTPKHLITATGQRVTLRCSPRSGDLSVYWYQQSLDQGLQFLIQYYNGEERAKGNILERFSAQQFPDLHSELNLSSLELGDSALYFCASSASGETQYFGPGTRLLVL.

The V gene is TRBV7-2, the J gene TRBJ1-5; D ambiguous. The germline V gene has CDR1 SGHTA and CDR2 FQGNSA. The ends were cut back, 5 bases at V and 3 bases at J, with 14 bases in the middle. The CDR3 runs 15 residues. CDR3: CASSPPETYNQPQHF. The CDR3 DNA reads as TGTGCCAGCAGCCCCCCTGAAACCTACAATCAGCCCCAGCATTTT.

This clone was seen a few times. The chain carries TRBV28 and TRBJ2-7, with D maybe TRBD1 (6 bases). From germline, CDR1 is MDHEN and CDR2 SYDVKM. Trimming left V 5 bases short and J 7 bases short, with 12 bases between. The CDR3 runs 12 residues. CDR3 amino acids: CASSPLDREQYF. The DNA for the CDR3 is TGTGCCAGCAGTCCCCTCGACAGGGAGCAGTACTTC.

The genes are TRBV2 and TRBJ2-1; no reliable D call. The CDR3 runs to 15 residues. Per germline, CDR1 SNHLY and CDR2 FYNNEI. The V and J ends lost 2 bases and 5 bases respectively, with 13 bases between them. The CDR3 protein is CASSEWPEQHNEQFF. In DNA, the CDR3 is TGTGCCAGCAGTGAATGGCCAGAACAACACAATGAGCAGTTCTTC.